Each of the 29 T cell receptor beta chains below was sequenced from the same sample in a study of spatial heterogeneity in lung cancer. MiXCR, run by TCRdb on the 5' RACE reads, gives a single entry per CDR3 protein. The table shows some 47,000 distinct CDR3 sequences, with 7.6% occurring only once. This sample's time point: sample taken at primary tumor resection. Extraction of whole RNA from tumor, nontumor lung or frozen PBMC preceded unsorted sequencing. Here the sequenced sample was PBMCs, taken at surgery. The receptors come from a female donor with early-stage non-small cell lung cancer.

This clonotype was observed many times. The chain recombines TRBV6-2 or TRBV6-3 with TRBJ2-3; 8 positions agree with TRBD2. J gave up 4 bases and V 0 bases, and 6 bases lay outside the gene matches. Germline V gene lookup returns CDR1 MNHEY and CDR2 SVGEGT. This CDR3 region has 16 residues. The CDR3 sequence: CASSYSTGGASDTQYF. CDR3 sequence (DNA): TGTGCCAGCAGTTACTCGACCGGGGGGGCTTCAGATACGCAGTATTTT.

V usage is TRBV14 and J usage is TRBJ1-1, with D unresolved. This CDR3 has 16 amino acids. Germline V gives CDR1 SGHDN, CDR2 FVKESK. Trimming pared 0 bases from V and 2 bases from J, leaving 13 bases between. The CDR3 spells CASSQEGLYFNTEAFF. The DNA of the CDR3 is TGTGCCAGCAGCCAAGAGGGGTTATACTTTAACACTGAAGCTTTCTTT.

This clonotype was seen a few times. The rearrangement uses TRBV4-1 and TRBJ1-2, with 9 bases fitting TRBD1. Trimming removed 4 bases from V and 5 bases from J; junction bases left unmatched: 8. Germline-derived CDR1 and CDR2 are MGHRA and YSYEKL. This CDR3 has 15 residues. In DNA, the CDR3 is TGCGCCAGCAGCCCCTACGGACAGGGGAGATATGGCTACACCTTC. This encodes CASSPYGQGRYGYTF.

The chain joins TRBV19 to TRBJ2-1; 14 positions agree with TRBD2. Germline V gene sequence: CDR1 LNHDA, CDR2 SQIVND (reference sequence). The CDR3 sequence is 17 residues long. Unmatched junction bases numbered 9, after V lost 4 bases and J lost 7 bases. This CDR3 is CASSTGLAGGGGNEQFF. CDR3 nucleotides: TGTGCCAGTAGTACAGGACTAGCGGGGGGAGGGGGAAATGAGCAGTTCTTC.

There are many counts of this clonotype. The V gene is TRBV5-5, the J gene TRBJ2-7; D uncertain. The germline CDR1 and CDR2 sequences are SGHKS and YYEKEE (reference sequence). Trimming cost V 3 bases and J 5 bases, with 12 bases left between them. This CDR3 region has 13 residues. CDR3 protein: CASSWSSPDEQYF. The CDR3 DNA sequence: TGTGCCAGCAGCTGGAGTTCTCCGGACGAGCAGTACTTC.

This clonotype has a count of ten or more. The chain has TRBV4-2 and TRBJ2-4, with 11 nucleotides matching TRBD2. V shed 2 bases, J shed 8 bases, and the junction held 8 bases outside the gene matches. CDR3 length equals 16 residues. Germline loops: CDR1 LGHNA, CDR2 YNFKEQ. CDR3 coding DNA: TGTGCCAGCAGCCAACAAACTAGCGGGGGAGCTGACATTCAGTACTTC. Translated: CASSQQTSGGADIQYF.

This clonotype was detected many times. The chain recombines TRBV5-4 with TRBJ2-6; D not certain. Germline V gene data show CDR1 as SGHNT and CDR2 as YYREEE (reference sequence). The V and J ends lost 2 bases and 0 bases respectively, with 18 bases between them. The CDR3 spans 19 residues. The CDR3 DNA follows: TGTGCCAGCAGCTTTAGTACGGTAACCCAAACCTCTGGGGCCAACGTCCTGACTTTC. This translates into CASSFSTVTQTSGANVLTF.

The chain is built from TRBV6-6 and TRBJ1-5, with 7 positions matching TRBD1. Germline loops: CDR1 MNHNY, CDR2 SVGAGI (reference sequence). The junction had 7 bases not matched to a gene; V was cut back by 6 bases and J by 5 bases. The CDR3 spans 14 residues. The CDR3 loop reads CASSRRQGDQPQHF. The DNA for the CDR3 is TGTGCCAGCAGCCGCCGACAGGGCGATCAGCCCCAGCATTTT.

The table lists this clonotype with many counts. The rearrangement joins TRBV7-2 to TRBJ2-3; the D is unclear. The length of the CDR3 is 12 residues. Germline V lookup: CDR1 SGHTA, CDR2 FQGNSA. Deletions cut 4 bases from V and 8 bases from J, with 10 bases between. CDR3: CASSSPPATQYF. The CDR3 bases are TGTGCCAGCAGCTCCCCCCCCGCTACGCAGTATTTT. The variable domain in full, completed from reference TRBV7-2 and TRBJ2-3, reads GAGVSQSPSNKVTEKGKDVELRCDPISGHTALYWYRQSLGQGLEFLIYFQGNSAPDKSGLPSDRFSAERTGGSVSTLTIQRTQQEDSAVYLCASSSPPATQYFGPGTRLTVL.

In its sample, this clonotype was seen a few times. The chain carries TRBV5-1 and TRBJ1-5; 7 bases match TRBD1. There are 15 residues in the CDR3. Losses at the gene ends were 0 bases for V and 4 bases for J; bases not matched to a gene: 4. Per the germline V gene, CDR1 is SGHRS and CDR2 is YFSETQ. The CDR3 sequence: CASSLEGTANQPQHF. The CDR3 bases are TGCGCCAGCAGCTTGGAGGGGACAGCAAATCAGCCCCAGCATTTT.

This clonotype turned up a few times. At one end, the junction sequence differs from germline, possibly due to a read error. The chain couples TRBV18 to TRBJ1-1, with 8 nucleotides matching TRBD1. CDR1 KGHSH and CDR2 LQKENI come from the germline V gene. The CDR3 runs to 15 residues. Here the CDR3 reads CASSQRQGLNAEAFF. As DNA, the CDR3 is TGTGCCAGCTCACAACGACAGGGGTTGAACGCTGAAGCTTTCTTT.

This clonotype was counted a few times. V gene TRBV12-3 or TRBV12-4 combines with J gene TRBJ1-5, with D unresolved. With 7 bases removed from V and 3 bases from J, the gap between germline ends came to 13 bases. CDR3 length equals 14 residues. The CDR3 DNA reads TGTGCCAGCACCCTGGGAGGGAACAATCAGCCCCAGCATTTT. Protein product: CASTLGGNNQPQHF.

The V call is TRBV4-1, the J call TRBJ1-6; no definite D call. The CDR3 spans 19 residues. CDR1 is MGHRA and CDR2 is YSYEKL in the germline V gene. The germline V and J ends were trimmed by 3 bases and 0 bases, with 18 bases remaining between them. This chain's CDR3 is CASSHFGLGSSSYNSPLHF. In nucleotides, the CDR3 is TGCGCCAGCAGCCATTTCGGGCTGGGCAGCAGCTCCTATAATTCACCCCTCCACTTT.

The sample holds many counts of this clonotype. V and J are TRBV3-1 and TRBJ2-1; no firm D call. Germline lookup yields CDR1 LGHDT and CDR2 YNNKEL (reference sequence). Between the trimmed V and J ends, which lost 1 base and 9 bases, there was a span of 7 bases. This CDR3 region has 12 residues. CDR3 sequence: CASSQGWVEQFF. The CDR3 nucleotides read TGTGCCAGCAGCCAAGGGTGGGTTGAGCAGTTCTTC.

This clonotype was detected a few times. The rearrangement links TRBV15 to TRBJ1-1; D is undetermined. Germline V lookup: CDR1 LNHNV, CDR2 YYDKDF (reference sequence). The CDR3 contains 15 residues. The V end lost 1 base, the J end lost 4 bases, and 13 bases lay between the germline ends. CDR3 sequence (DNA): TGTGCCACCAGCAGAGCTCTCTCGGGGAGCACTGAAGCTTTCTTT. Translating it yields CATSRALSGSTEAFF.

This clonotype was detected a few times. The rearrangement uses TRBV5-4 and TRBJ2-5; D call uncertain. Germline-derived CDR1 and CDR2 are SGHNT and YYREEE (reference sequence). The CDR3 has 13 amino acids. Trimming pared 3 bases from V and 9 bases from J, leaving 15 bases between. The CDR3 region is CASSSEPNVAQYF. The CDR3 DNA follows: TGTGCCAGCAGCTCGGAACCGAATGTGGCCCAGTACTTC.

A word on this clonotype: Germline and junction disagree at one end, which may indicate a read error. The genes are TRBV12-3 or TRBV12-4 and TRBJ2-3, with 12 bases identical to TRBD2. The CDR3 sequence is 18 residues long. The DNA of the CDR3 is TGTACCAGCAGTTTAGGCGCTAGCGGGGGGGCCCGGGCAGATACGCAGTATTTT. This translates into CTSSLGASGGARADTQYF.

This clonotype was detected a few times. The J gene is TRBJ1-1, the V gene TRBV5-1, with a tentative D call TRBD1 (6 bases). CDR3 length: 14 amino acids. Trimming took 4 bases from V and 4 from J, leaving 14 bases between them. Looked up from germline, CDR1 is SGHRS and CDR2 is YFSETQ. The DNA of the CDR3 is TGCGCCAGCAGCATTGCGGGAGGGGGCACTGAAGCTTTCTTT. Amino acid sequence: CASSIAGGGTEAFF.

The chain is built from TRBV12-5 and TRBJ2-3; possible D gene TRBD1, 6 bases. The CDR3 sequence is 14 residues long. V was pared by 5 bases and J by 4 bases, with 13 bases between. Germline-derived CDR1 and CDR2 are LGHNT and FRNRAP. CDR3 protein: CASGTGSIPDTQYF. In DNA, the CDR3 is TGTGCTAGTGGTACAGGGTCTATCCCAGATACGCAGTATTTT.

This clonotype was counted many times. This chain connects TRBV27 to TRBJ1-2; TRBD1 might be the D (5 bases). CDR1 MNHEY and CDR2 SMNVEV come from the germline V gene (reference sequence). Trimming cost V 3 bases and J 4 bases, with 12 bases left between them. CDR3 length: 14 amino acids. CDR3 DNA sequence: TGTGCCAGCAGTTTCAGGGACGGAAGCTATGGCTACACCTTC. It specifies CASSFRDGSYGYTF.

This clonotype was detected ten times or more. The J gene is TRBJ1-1, the V gene TRBV9; D is perhaps TRBD1 (6 bases). The CDR3 is made up of 14 amino acids. V dropped 3 bases and J dropped 2 bases, with 11 bases sitting between them. Germline V gene data show CDR1 as SGDLS and CDR2 as YYNGEE. The CDR3 reads CASSALTGNTEAFF. The CDR3 DNA reads TGTGCCAGCAGCGCACTGACAGGAAACACTGAAGCTTTCTTT.

This clonotype was observed at least ten times. The rearrangement uses TRBV4-1 and TRBJ2-7; possible D gene TRBD1, 6 bases. Germline V gene sequence: CDR1 MGHRA, CDR2 YSYEKL. There are 15 residues in the CDR3. V dropped 0 bases and J dropped 2 bases, with 11 bases sitting between them. DNA for the CDR3: TGCGCCAGCAGCCAAGACGACAGGACGACCTACGAGCAGTACTTC. This sequence encodes CASSQDDRTTYEQYF.

This clonotype was counted between two and nine times. V is TRBV15 and J is TRBJ2-1, with TRBD2 as a possible D gene (5 bases). Trimming removed 4 bases at V and 6 bases at J, with 16 bases between. The CDR3 spans 15 residues. The germline V gene has CDR1 LNHNV and CDR2 YYDKDF (reference sequence). CDR3 DNA sequence: TGTGCCACCAGCATAGACCTAGCAGGAATCAATGAGCAGTTCTTC. Its protein product is CATSIDLAGINEQFF.

The rearrangement uses TRBV7-2 and TRBJ2-3; 7 bases are a match to TRBD2. The V and J ends lost 2 bases and 3 bases, in that order; junction bases with no gene match: 2. The CDR3 is 14 residues long. The V gene's germline CDR1 is SGHTA and CDR2 FQGNSA. CDR3 bases: TGTGCCAGCAGCTTACTAGCGGTTACAGATACGCAGTATTTT. Its translation is CASSLLAVTDTQYF.

This clonotype showed up many times. V usage is TRBV27 and J usage is TRBJ2-1, with 11 bases lining up with TRBD2. V trimming: 3 bases; J trimming: 6 bases; junction bases outside the gene matches: 10. This CDR3 contains 17 residues. The germline V gene has CDR1 MNHEY and CDR2 SMNVEV (reference sequence). Written as DNA, the CDR3 is TGTGCCAGCAGTTTCCCGTCCCGGCTAGCGGGGGGCAATGAGCAGTTCTTC. It codes for CASSFPSRLAGGNEQFF.

The chain has TRBV30 and TRBJ1-1, with a weak D call TRBD1 (5 bases). V was shortened by 5 bases and J by 0 bases, with 16 bases between the two germline ends. The CDR3 spans 15 residues. Germline V gives CDR1 GTSNPN, CDR2 SVGIG (reference sequence). As DNA, the CDR3 is TGTGCCTGGGCCCGGGACCACCTCCTGAACACTGAAGCTTTCTTT. It translates to CAWARDHLLNTEAFF.

This clonotype was counted between two and nine times. The chain employs TRBV27 and TRBJ2-7, with D unresolved. Germline CDR1 is MNHEY and CDR2 is SMNVEV (reference sequence). The CDR3 length is 14 residues. V was cut by 5 bases and J by 6 bases, with 17 bases left in between. The CDR3 spells CASSPNPWTFEQYF. As DNA, the CDR3 is TGTGCCAGCAGTCCGAACCCCTGGACCTTCGAGCAGTACTTC.

This clonotype was seen at least ten times. This rearrangement joins TRBV2 to TRBJ2-1, with 7 bases matching TRBD2. After removal of 8 bases from V and 5 bases from J, the junction contained 3 bases not matched to a gene. CDR1 is SNHLY, CDR2 FYNNEI, per germline. The CDR3 loop spans 12 amino acids. CDR3 nucleotide sequence: TGTGCCAGCGGGGGGGAGAACAATGAGCAGTTCTTC. Translation: CASGGENNEQFF.

This clonotype was seen ten or more times. The chain combines TRBV19 with TRBJ1-5; possible D gene TRBD1, 6 bases. There are 14 residues in the CDR3. The V end lost 5 bases, the J end lost 2 bases, and 10 bases lay between the germline ends. Germline assignment: CDR1 LNHDA and CDR2 SQIVND (reference sequence). The CDR3 loop is CASSVTGGNQPQHF. The CDR3 DNA reads TGTGCCAGTAGTGTGACAGGTGGCAATCAGCCCCAGCATTTT.